One sample yielded the 8 T cell receptor beta chains listed below, sequenced in a study of blood T cell repertoires in COVID-19. Only in-frame clones appear in the TCRdb table, and some are missing; sequencing was by immunoSEQ multiplex PCR. The sample comprises about 140,000 clones, 80% to 90% of which are singletons, and around 4.2% rests with the top ten. The sequencing input was PBMCs or T cells enriched from blood (not recorded which). Every receptor here comes from a man in his fifties who had recovered from COVID-19.

This chain uses TRBV6-5 with TRBJ2-5; the D is unclear. The V gene lost 0 bases and the J gene lost 10 bases, with 9 bases spanning the gap. The CDR3 is made up of 12 amino acids. Germline CDR1 and CDR2: MNHEY and SVGAGI. DNA for the CDR3: TGTGCCAGCAGTTACTCCCCTAATCTCCAGTACTTC. It codes for CASSYSPNLQYF.

The rearrangement joins TRBV11-2 to TRBJ2-7; 8 nucleotides match TRBD1. Germline values: CDR1 SGHAT, CDR2 FQNNGV. V lost 2 bases, J lost 2 bases, and 8 bases stayed unmatched. The CDR3 has 16 residues. The CDR3 loop is CASSLFEGRGPYEQYV. In nucleotides, the CDR3 is TGTGCCAGCAGCTTATTTGAGGGCAGGGGGCCCTACGAGCAGTACGTC.

The chain carries TRBV5-1 and TRBJ2-7, with 10 bases lining up with TRBD2. Trimming removed 3 bases from V and 1 base from J; junction bases left unmatched: 4. CDR3 size: 15 residues. The germline gives CDR1 SGHRS, CDR2 YFSETQ. The CDR3 region has the DNA TGCGCCAGCAGCTCGGGACTAGCGAAGTCCTACGAGCAGTACTTC. Its protein is CASSSGLAKSYEQYF. The variable domain in full, with the rest retrieved from reference TRBV5-1 and TRBJ2-7, is KAGVTQTPRYLIKTRGQQVTLSCSPISGHRSVSWYQQTPGQGLQFLFEYFSETQRNKGNFPGRFSGRQFSNSRSEMNVSTLELGDSALYLCASSSGLAKSYEQYFGPGTRLTVT.

This clone has a handful of counts. The chain couples TRBV30 to TRBJ1-2, with TRBD1 identical over 7 bases. This CDR3 has 16 amino acids. In germline, CDR1 is GTSNPN, CDR2 SVGIG (reference sequence). The V and J ends lost 0 bases and 3 bases, in that order; junction bases with no gene match: 10. The CDR3 loop is CAWSVGRTGHDYGYTF. CDR3 nucleotide sequence: TGTGCCTGGAGTGTAGGAAGGACAGGTCACGACTATGGCTACACCTTC.

The chain employs TRBV4-2 and TRBJ1-5; D remains ambiguous. CDR1 LGHNA and CDR2 YNFKEQ come from the germline V gene. Between the trimmed V and J ends, which lost 0 bases and 4 bases, there was a span of 10 bases. The CDR3 runs 15 residues. This chain's CDR3 is CASSQDLLKNQPQHF. In DNA, the CDR3 is TGTGCCAGCAGCCAAGATCTACTGAAGAATCAGCCCCAGCATTTT.

The chain joins TRBV5-1 to TRBJ2-1, with D tentatively TRBD1 (6 bases). Per germline, CDR1 SGHRS and CDR2 YFSETQ. Between the trimmed V and J ends, which lost 0 bases and 7 bases, there was a span of 17 bases. The CDR3 runs to 16 residues. The CDR3 coding sequence is TGCGCCAGCAGCTTGGTAGACGTGACAGGTGGGAATGAGCAGTTCTTC. This encodes CASSLVDVTGGNEQFF.

The rearrangement uses TRBV11-2 and TRBJ1-2, with D tentatively TRBD1 (6 bases). The CDR3 covers 12 residues. V shed 6 bases and J shed 5 bases, with 10 bases lying between them. Germline V gene sequence: CDR1 SGHAT, CDR2 FQNNGV. The CDR3 DNA reads TGTGCCAGCAGAGGGACAAAGTATGGCTACACCTTC. Protein product: CASRGTKYGYTF.

J is TRBJ2-1 and V is TRBV5-5; weak D call: TRBD2 (6 bases). Between the trimmed V and J ends, which lost 4 bases and 6 bases, there was a span of 14 bases. Germline V lookup: CDR1 SGHKS, CDR2 YYEKEE (reference sequence). There are 14 residues in the CDR3. The CDR3 spells CASSRGVPGNEQFF. DNA of the CDR3: TGTGCCAGCAGCCGCGGGGTTCCCGGCAATGAGCAGTTCTTC.